This is a list of T cell receptor beta chains from one sample in a study of T-cell reconstitution after alpha-beta-depleted transplantation in children. TCRdb fed the PCR reads into MiXCR, producing one record per CDR3 protein. This table holds about 240,000 distinct CDR3 sequences, more than 10% found once. This material consisted of PBMCs from the stem cell graft donor, taken from the stem cell graft. These receptors came from a human donor who donated a stem cell graft to a child with acute lymphoblastic leukemia. Both conserved end residues are trimmed from each CDR3. The D gene is left open where the match is weak. Size is stated for part of the rows, as once, few or many counts, or as a class when the clone is expanded.

v_call,clone_size,j_call,d_call,cdr3_aa
TRBV11-2,few,TRBJ1-1,-,ASSLLFPRMNTEAF
TRBV12-3/TRBV12-4,many,TRBJ2-5,TRBD1,ASSPRDSQETQY
TRBV24-1,many,TRBJ2-7,-,ATASGTGGGKQY
TRBV6-5,many,TRBJ1-6,-,ASSYSLGASYNSPLH
TRBV24-1,-,TRBJ2-1,-,ATSEMGRDEQF
TRBV28,many,TRBJ2-3,TRBD2,ASSLRLAWILDTQY
TRBV20-1,-,TRBJ1-1,TRBD1,SVETGENTEAF
TRBV9,-,TRBJ2-7,-,ASSVAAGRVEEQY
TRBV4-3,many,TRBJ2-6,-,ASSQDLLRGRRANVLT
TRBV20-1,once,TRBJ2-7,-,SARWVTLGEQY
TRBV7-2,-,TRBJ1-2,-,ASSSYVNSWFGYT
TRBV20-1,many,TRBJ2-5,-,SAKQGGRETQY
TRBV6-2/TRBV6-3,many,TRBJ1-6,-,ASSYSGQINSPLH
TRBV7-8,many,TRBJ2-7,TRBD2,ASSSLAGVGQY
TRBV27,many,TRBJ1-2,-,ASSLGAGDYRYGYT
TRBV20-1,-,TRBJ2-5,-,SARDLTLETQY
TRBV12-3/TRBV12-4,many,TRBJ1-4,-,ASSFGRGGEKLF
TRBV24-1,many,TRBJ2-1,TRBD2,ATSELAGEDNEQF
TRBV24-1,many,TRBJ2-7,-,ATSGGYEQY
TRBV10-3,-,TRBJ1-2,TRBD1,AISLPDRVQGYT
TRBV9,many,TRBJ2-1,TRBD1,ASSPRGGQGHNEQF
TRBV20-1,many,TRBJ2-3,-,SAEGDTQY
TRBV28,many,TRBJ2-7,-,ASSPSGYRGPHEQY
TRBV9,many,TRBJ2-3,-,ASSVELDIPTDTQY